These 22 T cell receptor beta chains share one sample of origin, sequenced in a study of cytomegalovirus exposure and HLA in healthy donors. PCR amplification relied on 60 Vbeta primers (plus 13 Jbeta primers). Assay used: immunoSEQ multiplex PCR; TCRdb lists only in-frame clones, some missing. The profile shows approximately 170,000 clones, around 67% of them singletons. The sample taken for sequencing was PBMCs. Receptor source: a woman between 18 and 29 years old in good health and CMV-seropositive.

This chain connects TRBV9 to TRBJ2-1, with 7 nucleotides matching TRBD2. Germline V gene sequence: CDR1 SGDLS, CDR2 YYNGEE. After removal of 0 bases from V and 4 bases from J, the junction contained 7 bases not matched to a gene. The CDR3 runs 16 residues. The CDR3: CASSVAWRGKYNEQFF. CDR3 in DNA: TGTGCCAGCAGCGTAGCTTGGCGGGGGAAGTACAATGAGCAGTTCTTC.

The chain couples TRBV5-1 to TRBJ1-2; 8 bases agree with TRBD1. The CDR3 runs 12 residues. J was trimmed by 7 bases and V by 4 bases; bases with no gene match: 3. Germline V gives CDR1 SGHRS, CDR2 YFSETQ. In DNA form, the CDR3 reads TGCGCCAGCAGCGTAGACAGGGGTGGCTACACCTTC. Amino acids: CASSVDRGGYTF.

The rearrangement joins TRBV6-1 to TRBJ2-5, with 12 bases aligning to TRBD1. Gene TRBJ2-7 matches the end of the DNA better, so the J call may be wrong. Germline CDR1 and CDR2: MNHNS and SASEGT. The CDR3 extends over 18 amino acids. CDR3 DNA sequence: TGTGCCAGCAGTGAAAGCGGGACAGGGGGCATCGTTAGCTACGAGCAGTACTTC. Translating it yields CASSESGTGGIVSYEQYF.

The J gene is TRBJ2-7, the V gene TRBV10-2; TRBD1 aligns across 10 bases. The CDR3 length is 15 residues. V lost 3 bases, J lost 3 bases, and 5 bases stayed unmatched. Germline V gives CDR1 WSHSY, CDR2 SAAADI. The CDR3 nucleotides are TGCGCCAGCAGTGACGGGGGGACAGGGGACTACGAGCAGTACTTC. Its protein is CASSDGGTGDYEQYF.

The chain uses TRBV6-5 and TRBJ2-7, with 10 bases identical to TRBD2. This CDR3 contains 15 residues. CDR1 and CDR2 from the germline V gene are MNHEY and SVGAGI. V shed 6 bases and J 3 bases; nucleotides not matched to a gene: 8. The CDR3 sequence: CASRQRTSGDYEQYF. DNA for the CDR3: TGTGCCAGCAGACAAAGGACTAGCGGAGACTACGAGCAGTACTTC.

This clone was found a few times. The CDR3 loop reads CASSQESVGTGNYGYTF. The CDR3 DNA sequence: TGCGCCAGCAGCCAAGAGTCAGTCGGGACAGGAAACTATGGCTACACCTTC. This rearrangement joins TRBV4-3 to TRBJ1-2; 8 bases match TRBD1. Germline assignment: CDR1 LGHNA and CDR2 YSLEER. Losses at the gene ends were 0 bases for V and 2 bases for J; bases not matched to a gene: 8. The CDR3 is made up of 17 amino acids.

This clone came up a few times. The chain recombines TRBV5-6 with TRBJ1-4, with a weak D call TRBD1 (5 bases). The CDR3 has 15 amino acids. V lost 3 bases and J lost 1, with 10 bases in between. Germline V CDR1 and CDR2: SGHDT, YYEEEE. CDR3 sequence: CASSSVGETNEKLFF. CDR3 nucleotides: TGTGCCAGCAGCTCGGTAGGGGAAACTAATGAAAAACTGTTTTTT. The complete variable domain, with remaining parts taken from reference TRBV5-6 and TRBJ1-4, reads DAGVTQSPTHLIKTRGQQVTLRCSPKSGHDTVSWYQQALGQGPQFIFQYYEEEERQRGNFPDRFSGHQFPNYSSELNVNALLLGDSALYLCASSSVGETNEKLFFGSGTQLSVL.

V is TRBV28 and J is TRBJ1-4, with D possibly TRBD1 on 6 matching bases. The CDR3 length is 16 residues. Germline loops: CDR1 MDHEN, CDR2 SYDVKM. V was pared by 4 bases and J by 3 bases, with 15 bases between. The CDR3, as DNA: TGTGCCAGCAGTTCTAGCCAGGGGAGGGCTAATGAAAAACTGTTTTTT. Translation: CASSSSQGRANEKLFF. Based on the CDR3 plus reference TRBV28 and TRBJ1-4, the full variable domain is DVKVTQSSRYLVKRTGEKVFLECVQDMDHENMFWYRQDPGLGLRLIYFSYDVKMKEKGDIPEGYSVSREKKERFSLILESASTNQTSMYLCASSSSQGRANEKLFFGSGTQLSVL.

The chain links TRBV4-1 to TRBJ2-7, with TRBD2 matching over 7 bases. Looked up from germline, CDR1 is MGHRA and CDR2 is YSYEKL. The ends lost 0 bases at V and 2 bases at J; junction bases unmatched: 7. The CDR3 is 16 amino acids. The CDR3 DNA follows: TGCGCCAGCAGCCAAGATAAATCGGCGGGAGCCTACGAGCAGTACTTC. It translates to CASSQDKSAGAYEQYF.

The CDR3 DNA sequence: TGTGCCAGCAGTCCCCGCGGGACAGGGAGTAATTCACCCCTCCACTTT. It specifies CASSPRGTGSNSPLHF. J is TRBJ1-6 and V is TRBV6-6; TRBD1 matches at 9 bases. Germline V gene sequence: CDR1 MNHNY, CDR2 SVGAGI (reference sequence). The V and J ends lost 5 bases and 6 bases, in that order; junction bases with no gene match: 8. CDR3 length: 16 amino acids.

In this sample, this clone turned up once. V and J are TRBV19 and TRBJ2-7; a weak D match, TRBD1 (5 bases). Germline V gives CDR1 LNHDA, CDR2 SQIVND (reference sequence). V lost 3 bases, J lost 2 bases, and 11 bases lay in between. The CDR3 spans 14 residues. The CDR3 here is CASSIRGSTYEQYF. The DNA of the CDR3 is TGTGCCAGTAGTATTAGGGGATCCACCTACGAGCAGTACTTC.

As to this clone: The junction departs from the called germline gene at one end, perhaps through a read error. This chain uses TRBV7-7 with TRBJ2-1; D is possibly TRBD2 (6 bases). This CDR3 region has 16 residues. Germline CDR1 is SSHAT and CDR2 is FNYEAQ (reference sequence). The CDR3 protein is CASSFGSGRDGNEQFF. DNA of the CDR3: TGTGCTAGCAGCTTTGGTAGCGGCCGCGACGGGAATGAGCAGTTCTTC.

The gene calls are TRBV10-3 and TRBJ2-7, with D possibly TRBD1 on 5 matching bases. Germline V gives CDR1 ENHRY, CDR2 SYGVKD. Trimming removed 7 bases at V and 0 bases at J, with 10 bases between. This CDR3 is built from 13 residues. The CDR3 reads CAINRGSSYEQYF. Here the CDR3 DNA reads TGTGCCATCAATAGGGGCAGCTCCTACGAGCAGTACTTC.

This chain links TRBV9 with TRBJ2-5; weak D call: TRBD1 (5 bases). V lost 0 bases and J lost 5, with 11 bases in between. The CDR3 loop spans 14 amino acids. Germline V gives CDR1 SGDLS, CDR2 YYNGEE. Here the CDR3 reads CASSVADRFETQYF. The CDR3 DNA is TGTGCCAGCAGCGTAGCTGACAGATTCGAGACCCAGTACTTC.

V usage is TRBV30 and J usage is TRBJ1-3, with D perhaps TRBD1 (5 bases). CDR3 length: 15 amino acids. V gave up 5 bases and J gave up 2 bases, with 16 bases separating them. The V gene's germline CDR1 is GTSNPN and CDR2 SVGIG (reference sequence). The CDR3 loop is CAWAWGGEAGNTIYF. CDR3 DNA: TGTGCCTGGGCCTGGGGGGGGGAGGCTGGAAACACCATATATTTT. The whole variable domain, filled in from reference TRBV30 and TRBJ1-3, reads SQTIHQWPATLVQPVGSPLSLECTVEGTSNPNLYWYRQAAGRGLQLLFYSVGIGQISSEVPQNLSASRPQDRQFILSSKKLLLSDSGFYLCAWAWGGEAGNTIYFGEGSWLTVV.

The chain uses TRBV27 and TRBJ2-5; D perhaps matches TRBD2 (6 bases). Germline V lookup: CDR1 MNHEY, CDR2 SMNVEV (reference sequence). V shed 5 bases and J shed 8 bases, with 21 bases lying between them. The CDR3 sequence is 15 residues long. The CDR3 loop reads CASSIFSGESVTQYF. The CDR3 nucleotides read TGTGCCAGCAGTATTTTTTCGGGGGAGTCGGTAACCCAGTACTTC.

The rearrangement links TRBV6-1 to TRBJ1-5; 11 bases match TRBD1. The CDR3 is 15 amino acids. Germline V gene sequence: CDR1 MNHNS, CDR2 SASEGT. The junction had 5 bases not matched to a gene; V was cut back by 4 bases and J by 6 bases. This CDR3 reads CASSGGQGGFQPQHF. The DNA of the CDR3 is TGTGCCAGCAGTGGGGGACAGGGGGGTTTTCAGCCCCAGCATTTT.

The V and J genes are TRBV6-6 and TRBJ2-3; the match to TRBD2 covers 9 bases. Losses at the gene ends were 8 bases for V and 2 bases for J; bases not matched to a gene: 5. Germline-derived CDR1 and CDR2 are MNHNY and SVGAGI (reference sequence). This CDR3 region has 14 residues. CDR3 sequence reads: CASVSGGPTDTQYF. The CDR3 nucleotides read TGTGCCAGCGTAAGCGGGGGGCCCACAGATACGCAGTATTTT.

This clone was seen a few times. The genes are TRBV10-3 and TRBJ2-3, with D unresolved. This CDR3 comprises 11 residues. CDR1 and CDR2 from the germline V gene are ENHRY and SYGVKD. Trimming removed 10 bases from V and 0 bases from J, with 5 bases in between. The CDR3 region is CASTSTDTQYF. In nucleotides, the CDR3 is TGTGCCAGTACTAGCACAGATACGCAGTATTTT.

This clone was recorded once. V is TRBV25-1 and J is TRBJ2-3; TRBD2 agrees at 11 bases. Losses at the gene ends were 6 bases for V and 5 bases for J; bases not matched to a gene: 7. CDR1 MGHDK and CDR2 SYGVNS come from the germline V gene. This CDR3 contains 15 residues. The CDR3 DNA follows: TGTGCCAGCAGGGTAGCGGGAGGGCCCCAAGATACGCAGTATTTT. Its translation is CASRVAGGPQDTQYF.

The rearrangement uses TRBV10-1 and TRBJ2-3, with 14 nucleotides matching TRBD2. Germline V gene sequence: CDR1 WNHNN, CDR2 SYGVQD (reference sequence). The V gene end was trimmed by 0 bases and the J gene end by 4 bases; junction bases not matched to a gene: 6. The CDR3 is made up of 18 amino acids. This CDR3 reads CASSESPGTSGRPDTQYF. CDR3 nucleotides: TGCGCCAGCAGTGAGTCGCCGGGGACTAGCGGGAGACCAGATACGCAGTATTTT.

The rearrangement joins TRBV2 to TRBJ1-3, with D perhaps matching TRBD1 (6 bases). This CDR3 comprises 14 residues. CDR1 SNHLY and CDR2 FYNNEI come from the germline V gene. Between the trimmed V and J ends, which lost 8 bases and 0 bases, there was a span of 11 bases. The CDR3 DNA follows: TGTGCCAGCTGCCCAGGGGACTCTGGAAACACCATATATTTT. Translation gives CASCPGDSGNTIYF.